These T cell receptor beta chains were read from a single sample in a study of cytomegalovirus exposure and HLA in healthy donors. Profiling relied on immunoSEQ multiplex PCR, and the TCRdb table lists in-frame clones only, not all of them. The repertoire table contains 150,000 to 200,000 clones. The sequencing sample was made of PBMCs. These receptors were taken from a woman in her late teens or twenties in good health and CMV-seropositive. Each CDR3 is given with its conserved first and last residue. The D gene is left open where the match is weak.

DNA: TGTGCCAGCAGACGGGCGGGTAACTACAATGAGCAGTTCTTC; CDR3: CASRRAGNYNEQFF; D: .; length: 14; V: TRBV25-1; J: TRBJ2-1
DNA: TGCGCCAGCAGCCAATCCTTTGGGGCTAGCGCAGATTCTGAGCAGTTCTTC; CDR3: CASSQSFGASADSEQFF; D: .; length: 17; V: TRBV4-3; J: TRBJ2-1
DNA: TGTGCCAGCAGCTCCTATAGCTCCAGGGGGCCGGACTACAATGAGCAGTTCTTC; CDR3: CASSSYSSRGPDYNEQFF; D: TRBD1; length: 18; V: TRBV11-1; J: TRBJ2-1
DNA: TGTGCCGTCGGGGGACAGATTAATTCACCCCTCCACTTT; CDR3: CAVGGQINSPLHF; D: TRBD1; length: 13; V: TRBV19; J: TRBJ1-6
DNA: TGCAGCGTTGTAAACAGCGGCACTGAAGCTTTCTTT; CDR3: CSVVNSGTEAFF; D: .; length: 12; V: TRBV29-1; J: TRBJ1-1
DNA: TGTGCCAGCAGCTGGGACTCGTCCTACGAGCAGTACTTC; CDR3: CASSWDSSYEQYF; D: .; length: 13; V: TRBV5-6; J: TRBJ2-7
DNA: TGCAGCGTTGAAATGACAGGGTGGGCTTTCTTT; CDR3: CSVEMTGWAFF; D: TRBD1; length: 11; V: TRBV29-1; J: TRBJ1-1
DNA: TGTGCCAGCCGGGGTCGGGACTCTGGGGCCAACGTCCTGACTTTC; CDR3: CASRGRDSGANVLTF; D: .; length: 15; V: TRBV2; J: TRBJ2-6
DNA: TGTGCCAGCAGTTCCCGGGGGGGCTCCGTCCCAGATACGCAGTATTTT; CDR3: CASSSRGGSVPDTQYF; D: TRBD2; length: 16; V: TRBV6-5; J: TRBJ2-3
DNA: TGTGCAAGTCGCTTAGCCCCTTGTCAGGTACTAGAGGAAGGCGGGGAGCTGTTTTTT; CDR3: CASRLAPCQVLEEGGELFF; D: .; length: 19; V: TRBV12-2; J: TRBJ2-2
DNA: TGTGCCAGCAGTTCAACAGAGTCCAATCAGCCCCAGCATTTT; CDR3: CASSSTESNQPQHF; D: .; length: 14; V: TRBV28; J: TRBJ1-5
DNA: TGCGCCAGCAGCTTTCAGGGGAGAACTGAAGCTTTCTTT; CDR3: CASSFQGRTEAFF; D: .; length: 13; V: TRBV5-1; J: TRBJ1-1
DNA: TGTGCCAGTAGTATCTCAGGCGGACTCTCTGGAAACACCATATATTTT; CDR3: CASSISGGLSGNTIYF; D: .; length: 16; V: TRBV19; J: TRBJ1-3
DNA: TGCGCCAGCAGCCTGAAATCGCCGGGTTCTAATGAAAAACTGTTTTTT; CDR3: CASSLKSPGSNEKLFF; D: .; length: 16; V: TRBV5-1; J: TRBJ1-4
DNA: TGCGCCAGCAGCTTGATCCCAGGGGGAAACTATGGCTACACCTTC; CDR3: CASSLIPGGNYGYTF; D: TRBD1; length: 15; V: TRBV5-1; J: TRBJ1-2
DNA: TGCGCCAGCAGCTTGGGTGTAGGGGGCGGGCAAGAGACCCAGTACTTC; CDR3: CASSLGVGGGQETQYF; D: TRBD1; length: 16; V: TRBV5-1; J: TRBJ2-5
DNA: TGTGCCTGGAGTTACAGGGTTGGCTACACCTTC; CDR3: CAWSYRVGYTF; D: .; length: 11; V: TRBV30; J: TRBJ1-2
DNA: TGTGCCAGTAGTATCGGGACAGCGCCGTTGGGCTACACCTTC; CDR3: CASSIGTAPLGYTF; D: TRBD1; length: 14; V: TRBV19; J: TRBJ1-2
DNA: TGTGCCAGCAGCTTTAGCGGAGCCACAGATACGCAGTATTTT; CDR3: CASSFSGATDTQYF; D: .; length: 14; V: TRBV7-3; J: TRBJ2-3
DNA: TGTGCCAGCAGCTTAAGTTCGGGTAATCAGCCCCAGCATTTT; CDR3: CASSLSSGNQPQHF; D: .; length: 14; V: TRBV7-9; J: TRBJ1-5
DNA: TGTGCCAGCAGCCAAGATCTTGGGGCAGGGATAGGACGGAATGGCTACACCTTC; CDR3: CASSQDLGAGIGRNGYTF; D: .; length: 18; V: TRBV4-2; J: TRBJ1-2
DNA: TGTGCCAGCAGTTACCCTCGAAGACAGGGATATGATGGCTACACCTTC; CDR3: CASSYPRRQGYDGYTF; D: TRBD1; length: 16; V: TRBV6-6; J: TRBJ1-2
DNA: TGTGCCAGCAGTTTAGCGGGGGGCTCGCCTCTCACAGATACGCAGTATTTT; CDR3: CASSLAGGSPLTDTQYF; D: TRBD2; length: 17; V: TRBV27; J: TRBJ2-3
DNA: TGTGCCAGCAGCTTGGTATACCAGGAAGATGAAAAACTGTTTTTT; CDR3: CASSLVYQEDEKLFF; D: .; length: 15; V: TRBV5-6; J: TRBJ1-4
DNA: TGTGCCAGCAGCCAAGGGGACAGGGTTAGCGAGCAGTACTTC; CDR3: CASSQGDRVSEQYF; D: TRBD1; length: 14; V: TRBV4-2; J: TRBJ2-7
DNA: TGTGCCTGGAGTGTGGAGAGGTCCCCAGATACGCAGTATTTT; CDR3: CAWSVERSPDTQYF; D: .; length: 14; V: TRBV30; J: TRBJ2-3
DNA: TGTGCCAGCAGAGTAACTAGCGGGGGGTACTACAATGAGCAGTTCTTC; CDR3: CASRVTSGGYYNEQFF; D: TRBD2; length: 16; V: TRBV2; J: TRBJ2-1
DNA: TGCGCCAGCAGCTTGCTTAGTGGTACGAACACCGGGGAGCTGTTTTTT; CDR3: CASSLLSGTNTGELFF; D: .; length: 16; V: TRBV5-1; J: TRBJ2-2
DNA: TGTGCCATCAGACCATCCGGGACTAGCTTTCGACCCTCCTACGAGCAGTACTTC; CDR3: CAIRPSGTSFRPSYEQYF; D: TRBD2; length: 18; V: TRBV10-3; J: TRBJ2-7
DNA: TGTGCCAGCAGCTTAGGGGGAGACAATGAGCAGTTCTTC; CDR3: CASSLGGDNEQFF; D: .; length: 13; V: TRBV11-3; J: TRBJ2-1
DNA: TGTGCCAGCAGCTTACAGGGGGCAGGCGGAAACACCATATATTTT; CDR3: CASSLQGAGGNTIYF; D: TRBD1; length: 15; V: TRBV7-9; J: TRBJ1-3
DNA: TGCAGCGTGGGGGGACTAGCGGGGACCCATGAGCAGTTCTTC; CDR3: CSVGGLAGTHEQFF; D: TRBD2; length: 14; V: TRBV29-1; J: TRBJ2-1
DNA: TGTGCCAGCAGCGTACTAGCGGGCCTCAATGAGCAGTTCTTC; CDR3: CASSVLAGLNEQFF; D: TRBD2; length: 14; V: TRBV9; J: TRBJ2-1
DNA: TGTGCCGGCCGACTAGCGGGAATTAATGAGCAGTTCTTC; CDR3: CAGRLAGINEQFF; D: TRBD2; length: 13; V: TRBV5-8; J: TRBJ2-1
DNA: TGTGCCAGCAGCGCCAGAGGGCGGGACCGAGGGGAGCAGTACTTC; CDR3: CASSARGRDRGEQYF; D: .; length: 15; V: TRBV21-1; J: TRBJ2-7
DNA: TGTGCCAGCAAGACGGGGGGAGGGACTGAAGCTTTCTTT; CDR3: CASKTGGGTEAFF; D: .; length: 13; V: TRBV6-1; J: TRBJ1-1
DNA: TGTGCCAGCAGGTCAGGGGGGAGAGGCACTGAAGCTTTCTTT; CDR3: CASRSGGRGTEAFF; D: TRBD1; length: 14; V: TRBV7-2; J: TRBJ1-1
DNA: TGTGCCAGCAGCACACAGACAGGCCTCGGGGAGACCCAGTACTTC; CDR3: CASSTQTGLGETQYF; D: .; length: 15; V: TRBV5-8; J: TRBJ2-5
DNA: TGTGCCATCAGTGGAACAGGGGGCAACTATGGCTACACCTTC; CDR3: CAISGTGGNYGYTF; D: TRBD1; length: 14; V: TRBV10-3; J: TRBJ1-2
DNA: TGTGCCAGCAGCTTGGCCGGCGGGGAGCTGTTTTTT; CDR3: CASSLAGGELFF; D: .; length: 12; V: TRBV5-5; J: TRBJ2-2
DNA: TGTGCCAGCAGTTTGACTAGCGGGACTTACAATGAGCAGTTCTTC; CDR3: CASSLTSGTYNEQFF; D: TRBD2; length: 15; V: TRBV27; J: TRBJ2-1
DNA: TGTGCCAGCAGCTTTCAGGGGGCCTACAATGAGCAGTTCTTC; CDR3: CASSFQGAYNEQFF; D: TRBD1; length: 14; V: TRBV5-4; J: TRBJ2-1
DNA: TGTGCCAGCAGCCTAGGGTTGTCGGGGTACGAGCAGTACTTC; CDR3: CASSLGLSGYEQYF; D: .; length: 14; V: TRBV6-6; J: TRBJ2-7
DNA: TGTGCCAGCCGACCCAAGACAGGGGGCGCGGGCAATCAGCCCCAGCATTTT; CDR3: CASRPKTGGAGNQPQHF; D: TRBD1; length: 17; V: TRBV28; J: TRBJ1-5
DNA: TGTGCCAGCGGGCCTTTCCTAGCGGGAAGACACGAGCAGTACTTC; CDR3: CASGPFLAGRHEQYF; D: TRBD2; length: 15; V: TRBV6-5; J: TRBJ2-7
DNA: TGTGCCAGCCCCTCAAGGCTGCCGGGACAGACCTATGGCTACACCTTC; CDR3: CASPSRLPGQTYGYTF; D: TRBD1; length: 16; V: TRBV4-2; J: TRBJ1-2